The 19 T cell receptor beta chains below were found in one sample sequenced in a study of blood T cell repertoires in COVID-19. The protocol was immunoSEQ multiplex PCR, while the TCRdb copy is restricted to in-frame clones and leaves out a portion. The table includes around 220,000 clones, 75% to 95% detected once. Sequencing was performed on PBMCs or T cells enriched from blood (not recorded which). Every receptor here comes from a woman between 18 and 29 years old who had recovered from COVID-19.

The rearrangement joins TRBV6-6 to TRBJ2-7; D perhaps matches TRBD2 (5 bases). From germline, CDR1 is MNHNY and CDR2 SVGAGI (reference sequence). CDR3 size: 13 residues. The ends were cut back, 6 bases at V and 4 bases at J, with 13 bases in the middle. The CDR3 reads CASSRIAYYEQYF. DNA for the CDR3: TGTGCCAGCAGCCGGATAGCGTATTACGAGCAGTACTTC.

This sequence joins TRBV28 and TRBJ1-3; D gene unclear. In germline, CDR1 is MDHEN, CDR2 SYDVKM. CDR3 length equals 12 residues. V was shortened by 2 bases and J by 8 bases, with 7 bases between the two germline ends. CDR3 sequence: CASSLVGDTIYF. The CDR3, as DNA: TGTGCCAGCAGTTTAGTCGGGGACACCATATATTTT.

The chain joins TRBV4-1 to TRBJ1-2; D is uncertain. Looked up from germline, CDR1 is MGHRA and CDR2 is YSYEKL. V gave up 0 bases and J gave up 3 bases, with 17 bases separating them. The CDR3 sequence is 17 residues long. Here the CDR3 DNA reads TGCGCCAGCAGCCAAGAAATATTCGAGGCATCCGACTATGGCTACACCTTC. The encoded protein is CASSQEIFEASDYGYTF.

J is TRBJ1-2 and V is TRBV27; no clear D. The CDR3 extends over 14 amino acids. Germline V gene lookup returns CDR1 MNHEY and CDR2 SMNVEV (reference sequence). V was shortened by 0 bases and J by 5 bases, with 10 bases between the two germline ends. The CDR3 DNA follows: TGTGCCAGCAGTTTATCGGCGGTCGGGTATGGCTACACCTTC. Its translation: CASSLSAVGYGYTF.

This chain joins TRBV19 and TRBJ2-1; weak D call: TRBD2 (5 bases). This CDR3 spans 17 amino acids. Germline CDR1 LNHDA, CDR2 SQIVND (reference sequence). V dropped 5 bases and J dropped 6 bases, with 23 bases sitting between them. In nucleotides, the CDR3 is TGTGCCAGTAGTGTCGGAGTTATACTAGTACGCGCCAATGAGCAGTTCTTC. Its translation is CASSVGVILVRANEQFF.

The chain is built from TRBV27 and TRBJ1-1; D is undetermined. The V end was cut by 7 bases, the J end by 4 bases, with 10 bases between. This CDR3 contains 12 residues. Germline CDR1 and CDR2: MNHEY and SMNVEV (reference sequence). CDR3 sequence: CASIGRRTEAFF. The DNA of the CDR3 is TGTGCCAGCATAGGGAGACGCACTGAAGCTTTCTTT.

This clone came up a few times. Written as DNA, the CDR3 is TGCGCCAGCAGCAAAACAGGGAACTTGAACACTGAAGCTTTCTTT. Encoded protein: CASSKTGNLNTEAFF. The chain joins TRBV5-1 to TRBJ1-1; the D gene is possibly TRBD1 (6 bases). Germline V gene sequence: CDR1 SGHRS, CDR2 YFSETQ. There are 15 residues in the CDR3. V gave up 4 bases and J gave up 0 bases, with 13 bases separating them.

The J gene is TRBJ1-6, the V gene TRBV11-2; no firm D call. V was cut by 8 bases and J by 0 bases, with 5 bases left in between. Germline V gives CDR1 SGHAT, CDR2 FQNNGV. CDR3 length equals 13 residues. CDR3 protein: CASQFSYNSPLHF. For the CDR3, the DNA is TGTGCCAGCCAGTTCTCCTATAATTCACCCCTCCACTTT. Full variable domain (remainder filled in from reference TRBV11-2 and TRBJ1-6): EAGVAQSPRYKIIEKRQSVAFWCNPISGHATLYWYQQILGQGPKLLIQFQNNGVVDDSQLPKDRFSAERLKGVDSTLKIQPAKLEDSAVYLCASQFSYNSPLHFGNGTRLTVT.

The V gene is TRBV6-2 or TRBV6-3, the J gene TRBJ1-2; possible D gene TRBD1, 5 bases. Germline assignment: CDR1 MNHEY and CDR2 SVGEGT. V lost 5 bases and J lost 7, with 11 bases in between. The CDR3 runs 12 residues. As DNA, the CDR3 is TGTGCCAGCAGTCAGACAGAGATTGGCTACACCTTC. This translates into CASSQTEIGYTF.

The chain couples TRBV18 to TRBJ1-2; perhaps TRBD1 as D (5 bases). V lost 1 base and J 8 bases, leaving 11 bases between the germline ends. The CDR3 loop spans 13 amino acids. Germline loops: CDR1 KGHSH, CDR2 LQKENI. The CDR3 loop reads CASSPQGFEGYTF. The DNA for the CDR3 is TGTGCCAGCTCACCACAGGGGTTTGAGGGCTACACCTTC.

This clone is a singleton in its sample. This sequence joins TRBV27 and TRBJ2-1, with 7 bases identical to TRBD2. The CDR3 spans 15 residues. V dropped 8 bases and J dropped 6; count of bases not matched to a gene: 13. Germline CDR1 and CDR2: MNHEY and SMNVEV (reference sequence). The CDR3 DNA reads as TGTGCCAGCCGTCTAGTAGGCGGGGGAGGCAATGAGCAGTTCTTC. The encoded protein is CASRLVGGGGNEQFF.

The rearrangement links TRBV9 to TRBJ1-4, with 8 positions matching TRBD1. Germline loops: CDR1 SGDLS, CDR2 YYNGEE. Trimming at V came to 4 bases and at J to 5 bases, leaving 7 bases not matched to a gene. This CDR3 is 15 amino acids long. CDR3 sequence: CASSLGTGGNEKLFF. CDR3 nucleotides: TGTGCCAGCAGCCTCGGGACAGGTGGAAATGAAAAACTGTTTTTT.

The chain employs TRBV6-5 and TRBJ2-7; perhaps TRBD1 as D (6 bases). The CDR3 consists of 14 residues. Germline-derived CDR1 and CDR2 are MNHEY and SVGAGI. Trimming cost V 6 bases and J 5 bases, with 17 bases left between them. The CDR3 region has the DNA TGTGCCAGCAGGTTACTACAGGGACGGGACGAGCAGTACTTC. The encoded protein is CASRLLQGRDEQYF.

V and J are TRBV11-2 and TRBJ2-1; 7 bases are shared with TRBD2. Germline assignment: CDR1 SGHAT and CDR2 FQNNGV. The V and J ends lost 1 base and 3 bases, in that order; junction bases with no gene match: 6. The CDR3 is made up of 16 amino acids. The CDR3 DNA reads TGTGCCAGCAGCTTAGTCTGGGCTAGCGGCTACAATGAGCAGTTCTTC. It is translated as CASSLVWASGYNEQFF.

J is TRBJ1-6 and V is TRBV5-1; TRBD1 matches at 9 bases. The CDR3 is 16 residues long. Germline CDR1 reads SGHRS; CDR2 reads YFSETQ. V lost 0 bases, J lost 6 bases, and 4 bases stayed unmatched. The CDR3 loop reads CASSLAQGASNSPLHF. CDR3 DNA: TGCGCCAGCAGCTTGGCACAGGGGGCTAGTAATTCACCCCTCCACTTT.

V usage is TRBV5-1 and J usage is TRBJ1-2; D uncertain. This CDR3 comprises 13 residues. V was cut by 0 bases and J by 5 bases, with 8 bases left in between. Germline V gene lookup returns CDR1 SGHRS and CDR2 YFSETQ. The CDR3 DNA follows: TGCGCCAGCAGCTTGGCCACAGCTTATGGCTACACCTTC. Protein product: CASSLATAYGYTF.

V gene TRBV7-2 combines with J gene TRBJ1-3; D not resolved. V was pared by 1 base and J by 2 bases, with 15 bases between. Germline V gives CDR1 SGHTA, CDR2 FQGNSA. The CDR3 is 17 residues long. The CDR3 DNA reads TGTGCCAGCAGCTTAGTACGGGTGGTCGAAACTGGAAACACCATATATTTT. Protein sequence: CASSLVRVVETGNTIYF.

The chain recombines TRBV29-1 with TRBJ1-2; 7 bases fit TRBD1. The germline V gene has CDR1 SQVTM and CDR2 ANQGSEA. V lost 6 bases, J lost 1 base, and 8 bases stayed unmatched. The CDR3 extends over 14 amino acids. In nucleotides, the CDR3 is TGCAGCGTGGATACCGGGACAGTTAACTATGGCTACACCTTC. Amino acids: CSVDTGTVNYGYTF.

The rearrangement joins TRBV7-9 to TRBJ1-1; D gene ambiguous. V was clipped by 7 bases and J by 2 bases, with 14 bases between them. This CDR3 is 14 amino acids long. The germline gives CDR1 SEHNR, CDR2 FQNEAQ (reference sequence). The CDR3: CASTSEVSNTEAFF. In nucleotides, the CDR3 is TGTGCCAGCACTTCAGAGGTCTCCAACACTGAAGCTTTCTTT.